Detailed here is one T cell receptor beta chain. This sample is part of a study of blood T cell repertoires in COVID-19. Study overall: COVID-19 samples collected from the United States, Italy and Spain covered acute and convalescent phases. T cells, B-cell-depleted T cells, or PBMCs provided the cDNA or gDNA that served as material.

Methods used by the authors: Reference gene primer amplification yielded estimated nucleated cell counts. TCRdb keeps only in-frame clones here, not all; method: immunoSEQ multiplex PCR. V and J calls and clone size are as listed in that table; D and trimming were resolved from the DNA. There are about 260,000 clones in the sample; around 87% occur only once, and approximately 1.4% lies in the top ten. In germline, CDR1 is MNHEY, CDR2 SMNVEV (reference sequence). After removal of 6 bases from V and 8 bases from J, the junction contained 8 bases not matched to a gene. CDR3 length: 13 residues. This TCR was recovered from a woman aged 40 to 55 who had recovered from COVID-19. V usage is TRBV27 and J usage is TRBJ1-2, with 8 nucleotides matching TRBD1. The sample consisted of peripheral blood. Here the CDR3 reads CASRMTGALGYTF. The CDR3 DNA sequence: TGTGCCAGCAGAATGACAGGGGCGCTGGGCTACACCTTC.